This paragraph reports one T cell receptor (delta chain). This clone registers as medium-sized (0.01 to 0.1%) within its sample. Its binding antigen is unknown. A far larger clone is one nucleotide away, so this likely arose from a read error. The sample originates from a study of gammadelta T cells in human blood (dated by TCRdb to 2018 to 2020). Study-level results and caveats: According to the study, polyclonal expansion of innate gamma-delta T cells immediately after birth appeared to be driven by microbial exposure.

The CDR3 has 18 amino acids, counting the end cysteine and phenylalanine. Solely the CDR3 DNA is kept, with 54 bases framed from the first base. The germline V gene supplies CDR1 GEAIGNYY and CDR2 EKD. Here V drops 1 base and J drops 3 bases, and the junction holds 6 bases not matched to any gene. The library relied on RT-PCR. The sequencing machine was an Illumina MiSeq. With CATT, TCRdb called clones again from the public reads; duplicate DNA rows were later joined. This sample gives 250 to 300 delta-chain clones in total; around 5% of them show up just once. The ten largest clones take up more than 75% of the sample.

The sequencing sample was made of Vgamma9Vdelta2 gamma-delta T cells from cord blood. This clonotype originated in a newborn. The rearrangement joined TRDV2 to TRDJ3; 9 bases in the junction line up with TRDD3. CDR3 region: CACDTWGIWDWDTRQMFF. The DNA sequence is given as TGTGCCTGTGACACATGGGGGATATGGGACTGGGACACCCGACAGATGTTTTTC.